Here is one T cell receptor beta chain with its context. Trimming shortened V by 5 bases and J by 8 bases, and 8 bases separated the two germline ends. The CDR3 extends over 11 amino acids. The germline CDR1 and CDR2 sequences are SGHDT and YYEEEE. This sample is part of a study of blood T cell repertoires in COVID-19. About the research overall: Samples of COVID-19 (acute and convalescent) were obtained from the United States, Italy and Spain.

Clones were read by immunoSEQ multiplex PCR, and TCRdb kept only the in-frame ones, dropping some. The data contain some 230,000 clones, roughly 80% of them singletons. The V call is TRBV5-6, the J call TRBJ2-1; D remains ambiguous. The sample comprised PBMCs or T cells enriched from blood (not recorded which). This TCR was sampled from a woman aged 35 to 49 with acute COVID-19. The CDR3 nucleotides are TGTGCCAGCAGTCAGACACATGAGCAGTTCTTC. Translation: CASSQTHEQFF.